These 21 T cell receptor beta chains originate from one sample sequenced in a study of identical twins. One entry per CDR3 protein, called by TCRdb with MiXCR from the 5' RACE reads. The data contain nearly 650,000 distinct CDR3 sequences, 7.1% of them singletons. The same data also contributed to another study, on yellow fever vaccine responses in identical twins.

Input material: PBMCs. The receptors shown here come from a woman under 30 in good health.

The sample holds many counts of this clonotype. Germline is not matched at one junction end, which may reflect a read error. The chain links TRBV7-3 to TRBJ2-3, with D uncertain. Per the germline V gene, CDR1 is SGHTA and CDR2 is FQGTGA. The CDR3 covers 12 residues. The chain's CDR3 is CASSSDGASWDF. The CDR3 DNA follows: TGTGCCAGCAGCTCGGACGGAGCTTCATGGGATTTT.

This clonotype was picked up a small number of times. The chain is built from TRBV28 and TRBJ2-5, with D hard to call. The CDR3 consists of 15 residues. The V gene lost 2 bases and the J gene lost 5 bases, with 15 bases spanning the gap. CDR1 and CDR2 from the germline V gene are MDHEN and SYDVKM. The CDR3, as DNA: TGTGCCAGCAGTTTAAAAGCCCGCAGTGGCGAGACCCAGTACTTC. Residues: CASSLKARSGETQYF.

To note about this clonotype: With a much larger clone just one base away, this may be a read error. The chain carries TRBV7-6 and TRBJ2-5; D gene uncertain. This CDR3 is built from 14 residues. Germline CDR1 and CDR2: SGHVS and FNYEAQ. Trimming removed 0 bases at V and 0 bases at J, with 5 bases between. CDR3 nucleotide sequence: TGTGCCAGCAGCTTAGCGAACGACCAAGAGACCCAGTACTTC. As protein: CASSLANDQETQYF.

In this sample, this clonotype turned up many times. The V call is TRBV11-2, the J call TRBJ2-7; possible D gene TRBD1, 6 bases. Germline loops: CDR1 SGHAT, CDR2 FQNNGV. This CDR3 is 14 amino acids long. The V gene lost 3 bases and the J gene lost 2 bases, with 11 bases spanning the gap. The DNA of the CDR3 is TGTGCCAGCAGCTTGGGGGACACCGCCTACGAGCAGTACGTC. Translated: CASSLGDTAYEQYV.

CDR3 bases: TGCGCCAGCAGAGGACAGGGAGACCTTATTCCCACAGATACGCAGTATTTT. Amino acid sequence: CASRGQGDLIPTDTQYF. V and J are TRBV5-1 and TRBJ2-3; 8 nucleotides agree with TRBD1. This CDR3 is 17 amino acids long. The V segment lost 5 bases and the J segment 2 bases; nucleotides outside the gene matches: 13. Germline CDR1 and CDR2: SGHRS and YFSETQ.

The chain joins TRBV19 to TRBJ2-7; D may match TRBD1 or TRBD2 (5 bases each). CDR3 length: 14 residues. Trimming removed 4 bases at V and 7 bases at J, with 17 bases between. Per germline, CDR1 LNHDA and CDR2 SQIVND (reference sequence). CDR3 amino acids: CASSTKGTLLEQYF. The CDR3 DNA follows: TGTGCCAGTAGTACGAAAGGGACCCTTTTGGAGCAGTACTTC.

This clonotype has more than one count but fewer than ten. The CDR3 DNA reads TGCGCCAGCAGCTTGAGACCACGGAACACCGGGGAGCTGTTTTTT. It yields the protein CASSLRPRNTGELFF. The chain carries TRBV5-1 and TRBJ2-2; D unclear. The ends were cut back, 1 base at V and 1 base at J, with 8 bases in the middle. Germline V gene sequence: CDR1 SGHRS, CDR2 YFSETQ. The CDR3 totals 15 residues.

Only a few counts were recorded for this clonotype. The CDR3 loop reads CSARELAAYEQYV. In DNA, the CDR3 is TGCAGTGCTAGAGAACTAGCGGCCTACGAGCAGTACGTC. The V call is TRBV20-1, the J call TRBJ2-7; 8 bases are a match to TRBD2. The germline V gene has CDR1 DFQATT and CDR2 SNEGSKA (reference sequence). The V segment lost 0 bases and the J segment 2 bases; nucleotides outside the gene matches: 0. This CDR3 is 13 amino acids long.

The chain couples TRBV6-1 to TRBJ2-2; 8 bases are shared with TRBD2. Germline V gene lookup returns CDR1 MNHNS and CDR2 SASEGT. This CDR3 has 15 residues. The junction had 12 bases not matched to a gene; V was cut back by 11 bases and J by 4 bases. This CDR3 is CAGHAGGAGTGELFF. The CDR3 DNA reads TGTGCCGGCCACGCCGGGGGGGCCGGCACCGGGGAGCTGTTTTTT.

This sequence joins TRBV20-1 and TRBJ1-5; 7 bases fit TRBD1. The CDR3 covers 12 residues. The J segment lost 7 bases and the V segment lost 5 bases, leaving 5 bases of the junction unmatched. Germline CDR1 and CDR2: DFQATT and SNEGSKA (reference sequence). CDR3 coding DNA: TGCAGTGCTGACAGGGAAGGGCAGCCCCAGCATTTT. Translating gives CSADREGQPQHF.

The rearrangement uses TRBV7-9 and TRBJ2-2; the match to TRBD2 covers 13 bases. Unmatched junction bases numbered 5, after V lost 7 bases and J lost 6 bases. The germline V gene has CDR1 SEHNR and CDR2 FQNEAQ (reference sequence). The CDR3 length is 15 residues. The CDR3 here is CASTGTSGVSGELFF. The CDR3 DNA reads TGTGCCAGCACCGGGACTAGCGGGGTGTCCGGGGAGCTGTTTTTT.

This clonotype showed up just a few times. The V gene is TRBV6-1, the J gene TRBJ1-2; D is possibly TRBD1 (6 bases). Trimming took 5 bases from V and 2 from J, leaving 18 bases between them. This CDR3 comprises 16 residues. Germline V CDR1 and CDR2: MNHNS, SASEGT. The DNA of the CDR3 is TGTGCCAGCAGTACCCGGGCCTACAGGGAGAACTATGGCTACACCTTC. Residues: CASSTRAYRENYGYTF.

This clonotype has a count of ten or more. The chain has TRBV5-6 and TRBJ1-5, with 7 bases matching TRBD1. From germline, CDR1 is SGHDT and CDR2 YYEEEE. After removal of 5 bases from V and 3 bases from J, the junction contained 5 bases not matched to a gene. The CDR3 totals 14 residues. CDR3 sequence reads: CASSFTGDNQPQHF. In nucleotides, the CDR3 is TGTGCCAGCAGTTTCACAGGGGACAATCAGCCCCAGCATTTT. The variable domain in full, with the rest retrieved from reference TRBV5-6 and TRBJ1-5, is DAGVTQSPTHLIKTRGQQVTLRCSPKSGHDTVSWYQQALGQGPQFIFQYYEEEERQRGNFPDRFSGHQFPNYSSELNVNALLLGDSALYLCASSFTGDNQPQHFGDGTRLSIL.

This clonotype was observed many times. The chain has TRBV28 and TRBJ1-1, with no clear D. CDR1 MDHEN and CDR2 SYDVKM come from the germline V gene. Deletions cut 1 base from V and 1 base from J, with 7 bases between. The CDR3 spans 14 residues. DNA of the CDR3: TGTGCCAGCAGTTTATTTCCGGGGAACACTGAAGCTTTCTTT. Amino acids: CASSLFPGNTEAFF.

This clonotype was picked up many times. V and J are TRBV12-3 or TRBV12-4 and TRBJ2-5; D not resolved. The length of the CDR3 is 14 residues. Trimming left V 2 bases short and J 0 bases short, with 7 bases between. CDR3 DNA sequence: TGTGCCAGCAGTTTAATCCAGTACCAAGAGACCCAGTACTTC. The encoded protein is CASSLIQYQETQYF.

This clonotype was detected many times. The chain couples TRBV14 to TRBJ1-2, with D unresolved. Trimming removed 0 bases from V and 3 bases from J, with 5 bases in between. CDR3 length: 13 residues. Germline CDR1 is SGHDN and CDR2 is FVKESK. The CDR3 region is CASSQDGYYGYTF. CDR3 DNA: TGTGCCAGCAGCCAAGACGGGTACTATGGCTACACCTTC.

CDR3 sequence: CASSLKDLRNEKLFF. Here the CDR3 DNA reads TGTGCCAGCAGCTTAAAGGACCTGCGCAATGAAAAACTGTTTTTT. The rearrangement joins TRBV7-9 to TRBJ1-4; D not certain. Trimming shortened V by 2 bases and J by 5 bases, and 12 bases separated the two germline ends. CDR3 length: 15 residues. Germline values: CDR1 SEHNR, CDR2 FQNEAQ (reference sequence). The variable domain in full, completed from reference TRBV7-9 and TRBJ1-4, reads DTGVSQNPRHKITKRGQNVTFRCDPISEHNRLYWYRQTLGQGPEFLTYFQNEAQLEKSRLLSDRFSAERPKGSFSTLEIQRTEQGDSAMYLCASSLKDLRNEKLFFGSGTQLSVL.

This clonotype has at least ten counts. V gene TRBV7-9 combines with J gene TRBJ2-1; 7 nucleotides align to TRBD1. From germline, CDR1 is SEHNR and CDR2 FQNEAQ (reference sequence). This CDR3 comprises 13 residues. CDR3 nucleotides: TGTGGTAACCTGGGACAGACCTACAATGAGCAGTTCTTC. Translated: CGNLGQTYNEQFF. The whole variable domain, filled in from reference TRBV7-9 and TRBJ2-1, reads DTGVSQNPRHKITKRGQNVTFRCDPISEHNRLYWYRQTLGQGPEFLTYFQNEAQLEKSRLLSDRFSAERPKGSFSTLEIQRTEQGDSAMYLCGNLGQTYNEQFFGPGTRLTVL.

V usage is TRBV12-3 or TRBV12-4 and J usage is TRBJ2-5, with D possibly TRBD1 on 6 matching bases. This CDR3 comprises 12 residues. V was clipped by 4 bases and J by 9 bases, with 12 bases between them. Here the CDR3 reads CASSSRGWAQYF. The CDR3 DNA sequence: TGTGCCAGCAGTTCAAGGGGGTGGGCCCAGTACTTC.

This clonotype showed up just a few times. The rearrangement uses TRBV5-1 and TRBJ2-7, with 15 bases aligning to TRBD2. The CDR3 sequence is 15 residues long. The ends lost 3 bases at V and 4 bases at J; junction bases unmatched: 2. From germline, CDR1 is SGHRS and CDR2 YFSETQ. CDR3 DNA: TGCGCCAGCAGCTGGACTAGCGGGAGGGGATACGAGCAGTACTTC. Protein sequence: CASSWTSGRGYEQYF.

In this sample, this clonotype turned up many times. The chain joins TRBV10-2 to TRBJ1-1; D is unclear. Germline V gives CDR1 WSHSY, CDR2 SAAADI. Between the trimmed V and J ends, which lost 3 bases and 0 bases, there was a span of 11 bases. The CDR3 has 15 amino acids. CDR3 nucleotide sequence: TGCGCCAGCAGTGACATTCAGAGAATGAACACTGAAGCTTTCTTT. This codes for CASSDIQRMNTEAFF.